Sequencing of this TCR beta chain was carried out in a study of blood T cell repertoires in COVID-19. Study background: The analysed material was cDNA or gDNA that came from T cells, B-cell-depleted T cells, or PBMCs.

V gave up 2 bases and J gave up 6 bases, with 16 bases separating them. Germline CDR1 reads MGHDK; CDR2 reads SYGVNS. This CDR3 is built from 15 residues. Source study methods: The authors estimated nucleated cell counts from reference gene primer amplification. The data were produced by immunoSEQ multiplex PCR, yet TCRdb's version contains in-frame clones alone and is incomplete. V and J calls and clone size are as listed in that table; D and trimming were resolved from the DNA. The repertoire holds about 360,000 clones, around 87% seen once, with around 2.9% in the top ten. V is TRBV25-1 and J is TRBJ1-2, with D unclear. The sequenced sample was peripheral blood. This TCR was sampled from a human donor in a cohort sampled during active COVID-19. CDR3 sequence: CASSEPGDNIHGYTF. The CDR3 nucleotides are TGTGCCAGCAGTGAACCCGGGGATAATATTCATGGCTACACCTTC.